The 19 T cell receptor beta chains reported below all come from one sample, sequenced in a study of blood T cells in healthy people across ages. Combining a sample-barcoded 5' primer with a J-beta primer mix, a second PCR ran for roughly 7 to 11 cycles. A single record per CDR3 protein comes from TCRdb applying MiXCR to the 5' RACE reads. Among approximately 900,000 distinct CDR3 sequences listed, almost 30% were seen once. These data were likewise used in another study, on T cells of mothers and their children.

Sample: blood. These receptors all come from a woman in her thirties or forties in good health.

The chain carries TRBV12-3 or TRBV12-4 and TRBJ2-3, with 8 nucleotides matching TRBD1. The CDR3 has 15 amino acids. V lost 2 bases and J lost 13; bases outside the gene matches: 14. The CDR3 coding sequence is TGTGCCAGCAGTTTACGGACAGGGAGATTAGATGTGGAGTATTTT. Amino acids: CASSLRTGRLDVEYF.

The genes are TRBV20-1 and TRBJ2-7, with D possibly TRBD2 on 5 matching bases. The CDR3 length is 15 residues. The V end lost 4 bases, the J end lost 2 bases, and 18 bases lay between the germline ends. CDR1 and CDR2 (germline): DFQATT, SNEGSKA (reference sequence). In DNA form, the CDR3 reads TGCAGTGCTAAAGATCGGGTGGAGGTAACCTACGAGCAGTACTTC. Protein sequence: CSAKDRVEVTYEQYF.

This clonotype was observed once. This could be a read error, since a much larger clone is one nucleotide away. The genes are TRBV18 and TRBJ2-7; unclear D gene. V lost 8 bases to trimming and J lost 6 bases, with 17 bases between them. This CDR3 has 13 amino acids. Germline V gene lookup returns CDR1 KGHSH and CDR2 LQKENI. CDR3 nucleotides: TGTGCCAGCCCGAGAGGAACTACGAGCGAGCAGTACTTC. This gives the protein CASPRGTTSEQYF.

This clonotype was picked up a small number of times. The chain has TRBV12-3 or TRBV12-4 and TRBJ1-1; D not resolved. CDR3 length: 13 amino acids. The V gene lost 4 bases and the J gene lost 2 bases, with 8 bases spanning the gap. Here the CDR3 DNA reads TGTGCCAGCAGTTCGGCGTATAACACTGAAGCTTTCTTT. This codes for CASSSAYNTEAFF.

This clonotype was found a few times. The rearrangement joins TRBV6-2 or TRBV6-3 to TRBJ2-7, with D unresolved. V was cut by 2 bases and J by 7 bases, with 6 bases left in between. This CDR3 spans 11 amino acids. CDR1 and CDR2 from the germline V gene are MNHEY and SVGEGT. CDR3 region: CASSYPQEQYF. The CDR3 DNA is TGTGCCAGCAGTTACCCCCAGGAGCAGTACTTC.

The chain uses TRBV20-1 and TRBJ2-1; tentative D call: TRBD2 (6 bases). The CDR3 is 14 amino acids. Germline V lookup: CDR1 DFQATT, CDR2 SNEGSKA (reference sequence). Trimming took 3 bases from V and 4 from J, leaving 13 bases between them. CDR3 sequence reads: CSASEGAGYNEQFF. The CDR3 DNA is TGCAGTGCTAGTGAGGGAGCGGGTTACAATGAGCAGTTCTTC.

The chain carries TRBV5-6 and TRBJ2-5, with D maybe TRBD2 (5 bases). This CDR3 region has 13 residues. CDR1 and CDR2 from the germline V gene are SGHDT and YYEEEE. V was clipped by 4 bases and J by 5 bases, with 12 bases between them. The CDR3 DNA is TGTGCCAGCAGCCGACGGGGAAGGGAGACCCAGTACTTC. This translates into CASSRRGRETQYF.

The chain combines TRBV10-3 with TRBJ2-1; 10 bases line up with TRBD1. Germline V gene data show CDR1 as ENHRY and CDR2 as SYGVKD. Trimming at V came to 4 bases and at J to 7 bases, leaving 4 bases not matched to a gene. CDR3 length: 14 amino acids. CDR3 nucleotide sequence: TGTGCCATCAGTGGGGACAGGGGTTGGAATGAGCAGTTCTTC. This sequence encodes CAISGDRGWNEQFF.

Ten or more counts support this clonotype. The rearrangement joins TRBV20-1 to TRBJ1-2, with D unresolved. From germline, CDR1 is DFQATT and CDR2 SNEGSKA (reference sequence). The CDR3 extends over 16 amino acids. Trimming took off 0 bases at V and 4 bases at J, with 18 bases between the two ends. The CDR3 DNA sequence: TGCAGTGCTAGAGATAGGGCGGGCTTACTGATCTATGGCTACACCTTC. Its protein is CSARDRAGLLIYGYTF.

J is TRBJ2-7 and V is TRBV28; D is ambiguous. Germline V gene lookup returns CDR1 MDHEN and CDR2 SYDVKM. This CDR3 region has 11 residues. The CDR3 sequence is CATTRLYEQYF. CDR3 nucleotides: TGTGCTACAACGAGACTCTACGAGCAGTACTTC. Using reference TRBV28 and TRBJ2-7 for the parts outside the CDR3, the full variable domain is DVKVTQSSRYLVKRTGEKVFLECVQDMDHENMFWYRQDPGLGLRLIYFSYDVKMKEKGDIPEGYSVSREKKERFSLILESASTNQTSMYLCATTRLYEQYFGPGTRLTVT.

This clonotype was seen only a few times. This chain joins TRBV7-9 and TRBJ1-1; no clear D gene. Trimming pared 4 bases from V and 3 bases from J, leaving 9 bases between. Germline CDR1 is SEHNR and CDR2 is FQNEAQ (reference sequence). This CDR3 has 13 residues. The CDR3 DNA reads TGTGCCAGCAGCTCCAGTATGGACACTGAAGCTTTCTTT. Amino acids: CASSSSMDTEAFF.

The chain uses TRBV20-1 and TRBJ2-7; D might be TRBD1 (6 bases). Trimming took off 5 bases at V and 3 bases at J, with 17 bases between the two ends. There are 14 residues in the CDR3. Germline values: CDR1 DFQATT, CDR2 SNEGSKA (reference sequence). The CDR3 is CSAPYDRSYYEQYF. The CDR3 nucleotides are TGCAGTGCTCCTTACGACAGGAGTTACTACGAGCAGTACTTC.

This chain connects TRBV12-3 or TRBV12-4 to TRBJ1-1; D is undetermined. The germline V and J ends were trimmed by 3 bases and 11 bases, with 13 bases remaining between them. The CDR3 has 12 residues. The CDR3 DNA reads TGTGCCAGCAGTTTTCGGCGCCCGGGGGCTTTCTTT. It yields the protein CASSFRRPGAFF.

A few counts support this clonotype. The chain is built from TRBV20-1 and TRBJ2-1; 10 nucleotides match TRBD2. This CDR3 comprises 17 residues. Germline CDR1 is DFQATT and CDR2 is SNEGSKA (reference sequence). After removal of 4 bases from V and 0 bases from J, the junction contained 9 bases not matched to a gene. CDR3 nucleotide sequence: TGCAGTGCTACGGGGGTAGCGGGGGGATCCTCCTACAATGAGCAGTTCTTC. Residues: CSATGVAGGSSYNEQFF.

This clonotype showed up many times. The V gene is TRBV4-1, the J gene TRBJ2-7, with a tentative D call TRBD2 (5 bases). The germline gives CDR1 MGHRA, CDR2 YSYEKL. The V end lost 1 base, the J end lost 1 base, and 5 bases lay between the germline ends. The CDR3 runs 13 residues. The CDR3 region has the DNA TGCGCCAGCAGCCAAGCGGGATCCTACGAGCAGTACTTC. This encodes CASSQAGSYEQYF.

The gene calls are TRBV7-3 and TRBJ2-3, with D possibly called TRBD1 or TRBD2 (7 bases each). CDR3 length equals 14 residues. V gave up 2 bases and J gave up 6 bases, with 12 bases separating them. From germline, CDR1 is SGHTA and CDR2 FQGTGA. The CDR3 DNA reads TGTGCCAGCAGCTTATATCAGGGGGGGGATACGCAGTATTTT. Its protein is CASSLYQGGDTQYF.

The chain combines TRBV20-1 with TRBJ2-5; D may be TRBD1 or TRBD2 (6 bases each). The germline CDR1 and CDR2 sequences are DFQATT and SNEGSKA (reference sequence). V dropped 0 bases and J dropped 5 bases, with 10 bases sitting between them. The CDR3 spans 13 residues. The CDR3 DNA reads as TGCAGTGCTAGAGATCTAGGGGGGGAGACCCAGTACTTC. Amino acids: CSARDLGGETQYF.

This clonotype was picked up a small number of times. The junction does not match germline at one end; this may be a read error. The genes are TRBV12-3 or TRBV12-4 and TRBJ1-1, with D possibly matching TRBD1 (5 bases). This CDR3 is 13 amino acids long. CDR3 protein: CASSFRQGSEAFF. DNA of the CDR3: TGTGCCAGCAGTTTCCGGCAGGGCTCTGAGGCTTTCTTT.

This clonotype was counted only a few times. The chain carries TRBV5-1 and TRBJ2-3; possibly TRBD1 for D (5 bases). The length of the CDR3 is 13 residues. V lost 3 bases to trimming and J lost 6 bases, with 11 bases between them. Germline CDR1 is SGHRS and CDR2 is YFSETQ. The CDR3 coding sequence is TGCGCCAGCAGCTCAACCCAGGGTGATACGCAGTATTTT. Its translation: CASSSTQGDTQYF.